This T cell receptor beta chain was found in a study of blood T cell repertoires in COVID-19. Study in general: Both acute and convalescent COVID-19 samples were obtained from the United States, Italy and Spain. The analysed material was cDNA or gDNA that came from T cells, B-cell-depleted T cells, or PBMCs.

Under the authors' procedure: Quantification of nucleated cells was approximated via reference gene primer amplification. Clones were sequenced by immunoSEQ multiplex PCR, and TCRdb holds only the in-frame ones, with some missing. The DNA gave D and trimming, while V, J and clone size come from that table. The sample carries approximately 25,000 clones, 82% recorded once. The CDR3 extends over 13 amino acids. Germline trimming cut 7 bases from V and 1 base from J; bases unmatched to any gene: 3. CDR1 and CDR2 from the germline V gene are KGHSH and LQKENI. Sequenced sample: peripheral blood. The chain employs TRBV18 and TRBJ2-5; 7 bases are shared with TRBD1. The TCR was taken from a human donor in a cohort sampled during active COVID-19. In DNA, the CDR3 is TGTGCCAGCTTCGGGACAGCCCAAGAGACCCAGTACTTC. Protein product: CASFGTAQETQYF.